The entry that follows covers one T cell receptor beta chain sequence. Its antigen is undetermined. The sample is drawn from a study of memory CD4+ T cells and cytomegalovirus serostatus. Study-level points and caveats: A US-trained random forest predicted CMV serostatus with median AUC roughly 0.91. Of about 150 reported CMV TCRbeta sequences, under 80 were found in memory CD4+ repertoires.

Single viable CD3+CD4+CD8-CD45RO+ cells were sorted as the memory CD4+ T cells. CMV serostatus came from serum IgG against pp150, pp28, p38, p52. Total CD4+ T cells were enriched by CD4 positive selection. From germline, CDR1 is SGHTA and CDR2 FQGNSA. The CDR3 covers 16 residues. V gave up 5 bases and J gave up 2 bases; unmatched junction bases: 7. Data came from immunoSEQ multiplex PCR; TCRdb stores just in-frame clones and leaves some out. This table has fewer than 35,000 clones, about 78% appearing once. Sequencing was done on a sample of memory CD4+ T cells from blood. This clonotype was sampled from an adult in good health and CMV-seronegative. J is TRBJ2-3 and V is TRBV7-2; 10 bases fit TRBD1. CDR3 DNA: TGTGCCAGCAGCCCGGGGACAGGGGCACACACAGATACGCAGTATTTT. Translating gives CASSPGTGAHTDTQYF.